Below, 2 T cell receptor beta chains from the same sample are listed, as sequenced in a study of CD8+CD57+ T cells in acquired aplastic anemia. Genomic DNA constituted the template upon which TCR beta VDJ and CDR3 profiling was performed. TCRdb reprocessed the reads with MiXCR, giving one entry per CDR3 protein. In the table there are more than 150,000 distinct CDR3 sequences, approximately 45% of which are singletons. Sequenced sample: sorted CD4+, CD8+, or CD8+CD57+ T cells (not recorded which) from PBMCs. The receptors shown here come from a human donor in good health.

At least ten counts were recorded for this clonotype. The chain carries TRBV19 and TRBJ2-7; D remains unclear. Germline V CDR1 and CDR2: LNHDA, SQIVND (reference sequence). The CDR3 runs 14 residues. V gave up 0 bases and J gave up 6 bases, with 12 bases separating them. The DNA for the CDR3 is TGTGCCAGTAGTATAGAAGCTAGGTTGGGCGAGCAGTACTTC. This encodes CASSIEARLGEQYF.

This clonotype was seen once. The V and J genes are TRBV20-1 and TRBJ2-1; 7 bases are shared with TRBD2. V was pared by 0 bases and J by 5 bases, with 7 bases of the junction left unmatched. There are 15 residues in the CDR3. Germline V lookup: CDR1 DFQATT, CDR2 SNEGSKA (reference sequence). CDR3 in amino acids: CSAREARLADNEQFF. The CDR3 nucleotides are TGCAGTGCTAGAGAAGCGAGACTAGCAGACAATGAGCAGTTCTTC.